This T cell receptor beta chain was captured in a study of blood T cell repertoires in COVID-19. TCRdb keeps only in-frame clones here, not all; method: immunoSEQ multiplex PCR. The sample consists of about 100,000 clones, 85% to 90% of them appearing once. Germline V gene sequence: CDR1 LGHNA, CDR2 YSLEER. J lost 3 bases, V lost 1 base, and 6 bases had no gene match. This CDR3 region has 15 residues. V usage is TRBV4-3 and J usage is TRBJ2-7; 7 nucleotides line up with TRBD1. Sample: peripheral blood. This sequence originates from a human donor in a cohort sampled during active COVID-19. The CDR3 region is CASSQVRQGGYEQYF. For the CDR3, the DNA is TGCGCCAGCAGCCAAGTAAGACAGGGTGGCTACGAGCAGTACTTC.